The 8 T cell receptor beta chains below come from one sample, sequenced in a study of control samples from healthy donors and cancer patients (dated by TCRdb to the early 2020s). The method behind the library was the immunoSEQ multiplex PCR assay. The source is immuneACCESS, and TCRdb retained only in-frame sequences with V and J called. Part of the clones is not carried over; for the studies checked, unresolved V genes explain less than half of this, and the remainder is unexplained. The table for this sample lists around 150,000 clones; about 90% of them were counted only once. The ten largest clones take up under 2% of the sample. Sequenced sample: blood. These receptors were taken from a man between 18 and 35 years old in good health.

This clone has just one count. V and J are TRBV7-6 and TRBJ2-3, with D unclear. Per germline, CDR1 SGHVS and CDR2 FNYEAQ. V was cut by 0 bases and J by 2 bases, with 9 bases left in between. The CDR3 covers 15 residues. The DNA of the CDR3 is TGTGCCAGCAGCTTAGCGGGAACTTTCACAGATACGCAGTATTTT. As protein: CASSLAGTFTDTQYF.

The V gene is TRBV6-5, the J gene TRBJ1-3; a possible D gene is TRBD1 (6 bases). Germline lookup yields CDR1 MNHEY and CDR2 SVGAGI. The CDR3 is 15 amino acids. V shed 8 bases and J shed 0 bases, with 14 bases lying between them. The CDR3 is CASQGSRSSGNTIYF. The CDR3 region has the DNA TGTGCCAGCCAGGGGTCCAGGAGCTCTGGAAACACCATATATTTT.

This rearrangement joins TRBV7-2 to TRBJ1-6; 7 bases align to TRBD1. Germline loops: CDR1 SGHTA, CDR2 FQGNSA. CDR3 length: 15 amino acids. V lost 6 bases, J lost 8 bases, and 10 bases stayed unmatched. CDR3 in amino acids: CASRPPEGADSPLHF. CDR3 DNA: TGTGCCAGCAGACCCCCGGAGGGGGCTGATTCACCCCTCCACTTT.

The chain uses TRBV27 and TRBJ1-2; TRBD1 is a possible D gene (6 bases). The CDR3 spans 14 residues. Between the trimmed V and J ends, which lost 4 bases and 4 bases, there was a span of 13 bases. The germline V gene encodes CDR1 MNHEY and CDR2 SMNVEV (reference sequence). The CDR3 DNA reads as TGTGCCAGCAGTTCCTCGACAGGTATCTATGGCTACACCTTC. This sequence encodes CASSSSTGIYGYTF.

The V and J genes are TRBV3-1 (or the pseudogene TRBV3-2) and TRBJ2-6; TRBD1 matches 11 bases. The trim removed 1 base at V and 0 bases at J, leaving 11 bases unmatched. This CDR3 is built from 21 residues. Germline CDR1 reads LGHDT; CDR2 reads YNNKEL (reference sequence). CDR3 sequence reads: CASSQGKGRDRGASGANVLTF. Here the CDR3 DNA reads TGTGCCAGCAGCCAAGGAAAGGGGAGGGACAGGGGGGCCTCTGGGGCCAACGTCCTGACTTTC.

This rearrangement joins TRBV19 to TRBJ1-2; TRBD1 aligns across 8 bases. V was pared by 5 bases and J by 6 bases, with 8 bases of the junction left unmatched. The CDR3 is 14 residues long. The V gene's germline CDR1 is LNHDA and CDR2 SQIVND (reference sequence). The CDR3 DNA follows: TGTGCCAGTAGTCTGACAGGGGACAGAGATGGCTACACCTTC. Protein: CASSLTGDRDGYTF. Combining the CDR3 with reference TRBV19 and TRBJ1-2 gives the whole variable domain DGGITQSPKYLFRKEGQNVTLSCEQNLNHDAMYWYRQDPGQGLRLIYYSQIVNDFQKGDIAEGYSVSREKKESFPLTVTSAQKNPTAFYLCASSLTGDRDGYTFGSGTRLTVV.

The chain uses TRBV6-6 and TRBJ1-4, with no clear D. Trimming removed 0 bases from V and 6 bases from J, with 5 bases in between. The CDR3 has 13 amino acids. CDR1 is MNHNY and CDR2 is SVGAGI in the germline V gene (reference sequence). CDR3 amino acids: CASSYSRDEKLFF. CDR3 bases: TGTGCCAGCAGTTACTCGAGGGATGAAAAACTGTTTTTT.

V is TRBV19 and J is TRBJ1-1; TRBD1 aligns across 7 bases. V shed 3 bases and J 1 base; nucleotides not matched to a gene: 2. This CDR3 region has 14 residues. Germline CDR1 is LNHDA and CDR2 is SQIVND (reference sequence). The CDR3 loop reads CASSMGTANTEAFF. The CDR3 DNA is TGTGCCAGTAGTATGGGGACAGCGAACACTGAAGCTTTCTTT.